The source of this T cell receptor beta chain is a study of T cells in women clearing cervical HPV infection (dated by TCRdb to between 2018 and 2020). The study in broad terms: The cases were 25 to 30 women with histologically confirmed HPV16-related CIN3 or worse, and 2 of those women had invasive cancers. Five blinded duplicates per group were added as quality controls, giving some 60 samples: some 50 participants and roughly ten replicates. Case blood was taken at the visit when the lesion was first identified, whereas control blood was taken when infection was no longer detected. Controls were 25 women whose single incident HPV16 infection cleared within 12 months without precancer or cancer developing. Median age was approximately 36 years in cases versus just over 37 in controls, and baseline characteristics did not differ significantly. Because only a few women had HLA typing data, the possibility that HLA type acted as a confounder could not be ruled out. Cases were matched to controls by age within five years and by the year the sample was collected. Among cases, blood sampling came a median of approximately 150 days after lesion detection, with an interquartile range of about 80 to 230 days. In the parent cohort, 10,049 women aged 18 or older were enrolled in Guanacaste, Costa Rica, during about 1993 to 1995 and then followed for under 8 years. The exploratory proof-of-principle case-control study was nested within the Guanacaste HPV Natural History Study in Costa Rica and compared TCR repertoires across cervical HPV16 outcomes. What the research found in general, with its limitations: Cases had lower TRBV6-7 relative abundance than controls (approximately 0.11% versus 0.16%; Bonferroni P = 0.0008). Whether associations preceded infection or resulted from infection could not be shown with the cross-sectional design, and effector/memory subsets and HPV-specific T cells were not isolated. CIN3+ cases had significantly higher TCR repertoire richness than controls across sequencing depths, but evenness did not differ between the groups. T-cell numbers per sample were unknown, so richness differences could reflect varying T-cell content rather than repertoire biology. By combining richness with V gene abundances, random forest classifiers separated cases from controls with an estimated AUC of roughly 0.84.

TCR beta CDR3 regions were amplified by multiplex PCR from an average of 1200 ng genomic DNA per sample using the immunoSEQ assay. Primer bias was corrected in the assay by using a complete synthetic TCR repertoire to establish an amplification baseline. The amplicons were sequenced using the Illumina platform. The study's own analysis went as follows. Sequences were error-corrected by clustering with frequency ratios and a modified nearest-neighbor algorithm and were then analyzed in the immunoSEQ Analyzer with IMGT gene definitions. At each rarefaction depth, TCR richness and evenness were averaged over 20 rarefaction repeats, and samples with fewer sequences than the depth were excluded. Wilcoxon rank sum tests with FDR correction were used to compare relative abundances of V, D and J genes between the groups. For the blinded duplicates, the intraclass correlation was 95.6% for TCR richness and averaged 76.4% across more than 60 gene segments. The clones in this table, taken by TCRdb from immuneACCESS, are in-frame only. Not every clone is retained; where verified, under half of the shortfall comes from an unresolved V gene, and the cause of the rest is unknown. The V and J calls and the clone size are those of that table, but D and trimming were determined from the DNA. This sample's table has entries for 30,000 to 45,000 clones. Together, the top ten hold 6% to 6.5% of the sample.

As regards this clone: The specificity of this receptor is unknown. The CDR3 goes on 3 residues after the read ends, and that part is filled in from the germline J gene.

Taken from cysteine to phenylalanine, the CDR3 has 12 residues. Shown are 27 bases from within the CDR3, in frame from base 1. According to the germline V gene, CDR1 reads SGHVS and CDR2 reads FNYEAQ. V has 3 bases trimmed and J has 9 bases trimmed; junction bases matching no gene number 2. Every participant had a single incident cervical HPV16 infection, and prevalent HPV16 infections were excluded. Cervical HPV DNA was detected with MY09/MY11 PCR, and genotyping was done with dot-blot hybridization. Around 16 mL of heparinized blood was centrifuged, after which the buffy coat was aliquoted, frozen at -30 degrees C, and then stored at -80 degrees C. Genomic DNA was extracted from buffy coat specimens using QIAGEN kits.

Sequencing input: blood buffy coat. The source of this sequence is a woman aged 18 to 75 with a cervical HPV16 infection that either progressed to CIN3+ or cleared (not recorded which). The V and J segments used are TRBV7-6 and TRBJ2-1, and 7 bases in between align with TRBD2. The sequenced part of the CDR3 DNA is TGTGCCAGCAGCTTTAGCGGGCGTGAG. It is translated as CASSFSGRE. The entire CDR3 is CASSFSGREQFF. Beyond the CDR3, the reference TRBV7-6 and TRBJ2-1 genes provide the residues; the full variable domain reads: GAGVSQSPRYKVTKRGQDVALRCDPISGHVSLYWYRQALGQGPEFLTYFNYEAQQDKSGLPNDRFSAERPEGSISTLTIQRTEQRDSAMYRCASSFSGREQFFGPGTRLTVL.